Only a few counts were recorded for the clone carrying this TCR beta chain. T lymphocytes (CD4+ and CD8+) were sorted from PBMCs. This entry comes from a study of CD8+ T cells in alopecia areata. On the study more broadly: Twice daily, treated patients received 5 to 10 mg of oral tofacitinib.

Per germline, CDR1 SGHRS and CDR2 YFSETQ. V shed 0 bases and J shed 6 bases, with 4 bases lying between them. This CDR3 spans 12 amino acids. Reverse transcription of extracted RNA yielded cDNA, which provided the sequencing template. Sequencing was performed with immunoSEQ multiplex PCR; in TCRdb, only in-frame clones are kept and a portion is missing. The profile shows some 170,000 clones, around 50% of them singletons. The rearrangement links TRBV5-1 to TRBJ1-5; D is unresolved. This TCR was recovered from a human donor with alopecia areata. Sample: CD4+ T cells sorted from blood, taken at week 0. CDR3: CASSLEGQPQHF. The DNA for the CDR3 is TGCGCCAGCAGCTTGGAGGGTCAGCCCCAGCATTTT.